This T cell receptor (beta chain) is from a study of OX40 agonist ivuxolimab in advanced cancers. General study points: In the 0.1 to 3.0 mg/kg range, CD4+ and CD8+ blood T cells had expanded clonally by week 6. Part of the nonresponder group also had normalized T-cell clonal expansion that was low.

This CDR3 has 17 residues. V was clipped by 0 bases and J by 2 bases, with 17 bases between them. Germline values: CDR1 SGHKS, CDR2 YYEKEE (reference sequence). As concerns this clone: What it recognizes is unknown.

Enrollment shut out patients with autoimmune disease history or systemic immunosuppression. Samples of blood were obtained at baseline, on cycle 4 day 1, and on cycle 7 day 1. Sequenced by immunoSEQ multiplex PCR; TCRdb stores in-frame clones only, minus some. The sample lists around 50,000 clones; 80% to 90% were seen once. V gene TRBV5-5 combines with J gene TRBJ1-2, with D unclear. The specimen comprised CD4+ or CD8+ T cells sorted from blood, sampled in a trial of the OX40 agonist ivuxolimab. This clonotype was sampled from an adult with an advanced solid tumor such as melanoma, head and neck, liver or kidney cancer. The DNA of the CDR3 is TGTGCCAGCAGCTTGGGCCCCCTCTCCAGGCGGAACTATGGCTACACCTTC. It is translated as CASSLGPLSRRNYGYTF.